What follows are 26 T cell receptor beta chains derived from one specimen sequenced in a study of Graves' ophthalmopathy and Graves' hyperthyroidism. CDR3 regions of TCR beta were amplified from RNA transcripts. First-round RT-PCR employed HTBI primers, with a second-round multiplex PCR after it. A single record per CDR3 protein comes from TCRdb applying MiXCR to the multiplex PCR reads. Here the sample spans over 650,000 distinct CDR3 sequences, 35% to 50% being singletons. The sequenced sample consisted of peripheral blood. These receptors were taken from an adult man with Graves' ophthalmopathy.

This clonotype showed up many times. The chain carries TRBV7-9 and TRBJ2-5; perhaps TRBD2 as D (5 bases). V lost 5 bases to trimming and J lost 5 bases, with 12 bases between them. CDR1 and CDR2 (germline): SEHNR, FQNEAQ (reference sequence). CDR3 size: 13 residues. CDR3 nucleotides: TGTGCCAGCAGCGAGACAAGAGGGGAGACCCAGTACTTC. Amino acid sequence: CASSETRGETQYF.

In its sample, this clonotype was seen a few times. The V and J genes are TRBV12-3 or TRBV12-4 and TRBJ1-1; no definite D call. Trimming removed 6 bases at V and 0 bases at J, with 14 bases between. The CDR3 runs to 15 residues. CDR3 loop: CASRDPKEMNTEAFF. The CDR3 nucleotides read TGTGCCAGCAGAGATCCAAAGGAAATGAACACTGAAGCTTTCTTT.

Of note for this clonotype: At one end the junction does not follow the germline gene, possibly because of a read error. The chain recombines TRBV11-2 with TRBJ1-5; D gene uncertain. There are 15 residues in the CDR3. CDR1 and CDR2 (germline): SGHAT, FQNNGV. The CDR3 loop reads CASSLDLNSNQPQHF. In DNA, the CDR3 is TGCGCCAGCAGCTTGGATCTCAATAGCAATCAGCCCCAGCATTTT.

The sample holds many counts of this clonotype. The chain has TRBV15 and TRBJ2-2; D unclear. The V gene lost 5 bases and the J gene lost 2 bases, with 9 bases spanning the gap. Germline CDR1 and CDR2: LNHNV and YYDKDF (reference sequence). The CDR3 is made up of 14 amino acids. The CDR3 here is CATSSQENTGELFF. Written as DNA, the CDR3 is TGTGCCACCAGCTCTCAGGAAAACACCGGGGAGCTGTTTTTT. Using reference TRBV15 and TRBJ2-2 for the parts outside the CDR3, the full variable domain is DAMVIQNPRYQVTQFGKPVTLSCSQTLNHNVMYWYQQKSSQAPKLLFHYYDKDFNNEADTPDNFQSRRPNTSFCFLDIRSPGLGDTAMYLCATSSQENTGELFFGEGSRLTVL.

This sequence joins TRBV20-1 and TRBJ1-4; D not certain. The last part of the DNA fits TRBJ2-2 better; the J call may be wrong. The V gene's germline CDR1 is DFQATT and CDR2 SNEGSKA (reference sequence). The length of the CDR3 is 14 residues. In DNA, the CDR3 is TGCAGTGCGAGAAAAGGGCAAAACACCGGGGAGCTGTTTTTT. This codes for CSARKGQNTGELFF.

A note on this clonotype: A much bigger clone sits one base away, suggesting this may be a read error. The V and J genes are TRBV10-3 and TRBJ2-5; the D gene is possibly TRBD1 (6 bases). Looked up from germline, CDR1 is ENHRY and CDR2 is SYGVKD. The V end lost 5 bases, the J end lost 2 bases, and 12 bases lay between the germline ends. The CDR3 is 14 residues long. CDR3 nucleotides: TGTGCCATCAGTCCCGGACAGACACAAGAGACCCAGTACTTC. It yields the protein CAISPGQTQETQYF.

This clonotype was observed many times. The chain joins TRBV7-9 to TRBJ2-7; D unclear. Trimming pared 3 bases from V and 3 bases from J, leaving 3 bases between. Per the germline V gene, CDR1 is SEHNR and CDR2 is FQNEAQ (reference sequence). This CDR3 has 11 amino acids. The CDR3 sequence is CASSFRYEQYF. As DNA, the CDR3 is TGTGCCAGCAGCTTCCGCTACGAGCAGTACTTC.

The V call is TRBV19, the J call TRBJ1-2; TRBD1 might be the D (6 bases). The CDR3 covers 16 residues. With 5 bases removed from V and 3 bases from J, the gap between germline ends came to 19 bases. The germline V gene encodes CDR1 LNHDA and CDR2 SQIVND (reference sequence). The DNA for the CDR3 is TGTGCCAGTAGTTCGGCAGGGGAGGAGGGGGACTATGGCTACACCTTC. Translation: CASSSAGEEGDYGYTF.

This clonotype was seen ten or more times. CDR3 nucleotides: TGTGCCAGTAGTGAATCCGGGACAGGGCCCCAGCATTTT. This gives the protein CASSESGTGPQHF. V is TRBV19 and J is TRBJ1-5; 8 nucleotides match TRBD1. The CDR3 has 13 residues. The V segment lost 5 bases and the J segment 9 bases; nucleotides outside the gene matches: 6. Per germline, CDR1 LNHDA and CDR2 SQIVND (reference sequence). The whole variable domain, remainder taken from reference TRBV19 and TRBJ1-5, is DGGITQSPKYLFRKEGQNVTLSCEQNLNHDAMYWYRQDPGQGLRLIYYSQIVNDFQKGDIAEGYSVSREKKESFPLTVTSAQKNPTAFYLCASSESGTGPQHFGDGTRLSIL.

The sample holds many counts of this clonotype. The chain links TRBV2 to TRBJ2-2; no clear D. Trimming took off 3 bases at V and 4 bases at J, with 6 bases between the two ends. Germline assignment: CDR1 SNHLY and CDR2 FYNNEI. The CDR3 extends over 13 amino acids. CDR3 coding DNA: TGTGCCAGCAGTGAGGGGATCACCGGGGAGCTGTTTTTT. Protein product: CASSEGITGELFF. The entire variable domain, with the rest obtained from reference TRBV2 and TRBJ2-2, is as follows: EPEVTQTPSHQVTQMGQEVILRCVPISNHLYFYWYRQILGQKVEFLVSFYNNEISEKSEIFDDQFSVERPDGSNFTLKIRSTKLEDSAMYFCASSEGITGELFFGEGSRLTVL.

In this sample, this clonotype turned up once. The rearrangement links TRBV4-1 to TRBJ1-1; D may be TRBD1 (5 bases). Deletions cut 4 bases from V and 5 bases from J, with 20 bases between. The CDR3 runs 16 residues. In germline, CDR1 is MGHRA, CDR2 YSYEKL. CDR3 coding DNA: TGCGCCAGCAGCCCGCCGGGGAGGGGTGAGGGAACTGAAGCTTTCTTT. Its translation is CASSPPGRGEGTEAFF.

This clonotype appeared a few times. The chain links TRBV29-1 to TRBJ2-5; 8 nucleotides align to TRBD2. The J call is in doubt because the DNA end fits TRBJ2-1 better. Per germline, CDR1 SQVTM and CDR2 ANQGSEA. The CDR3 is made up of 15 amino acids. CDR3 loop: CSVETSGSRRDEQFF. CDR3 in DNA: TGCAGCGTTGAGACCAGCGGGAGTCGTAGGGATGAGCAGTTCTTC.

This chain connects TRBV14 to TRBJ2-7, with TRBD2 as a possible D gene (5 bases). V shed 6 bases and J shed 4 bases, with 25 bases lying between them. CDR3 length: 17 amino acids. CDR1 is SGHDN and CDR2 is FVKESK in the germline V gene. The CDR3 spells CASRPGLQRALGYEQYF. The DNA of the CDR3 is TGTGCCAGCAGACCAGGACTTCAGAGGGCCCTCGGGTACGAGCAGTACTTC. Using reference TRBV14 and TRBJ2-7 for the parts outside the CDR3, the full variable domain is EAGVTQFPSHSVIEKGQTVTLRCDPISGHDNLYWYRRVMGKEIKFLLHFVKESKQDESGMPNNRFLAERTGGTYSTLKVQPAELEDSGVYFCASRPGLQRALGYEQYFGPGTRLTVT.

Concerning this clonotype itself: This CDR3 fails to terminate in the conserved phenylalanine or tryptophan, so it likely reflects a read error. J is TRBJ2-7 and V is TRBV11-2; D possibly matches TRBD1 or TRBD2 (5 bases each). CDR1 and CDR2 from the germline V gene are SGHAT and FQNNGV. Trimming shortened V by 5 bases and J by 6 bases, and 14 bases separated the two germline ends. The CDR3 loop spans 13 amino acids. The CDR3 DNA is TGTGCCAGCAGCCCGCCGGGGCTGTCCGAGCAGTACCTC. Amino acid sequence: CASSPPGLSEQYL.

This clonotype appeared many times. This rearrangement joins TRBV12-3 or TRBV12-4 to TRBJ2-2; 10 bases agree with TRBD1. With V trimmed by 7 bases and J by 5 bases, 4 bases remained unmatched. The CDR3 is 14 amino acids. The CDR3 DNA follows: TGTGCCAGCATGGGACAGGGGCGGACCGGGGAGCTGTTTTTT. Protein: CASMGQGRTGELFF.

The gene calls are TRBV7-6 and TRBJ2-7; D is unclear. Deletions cut 5 bases from V and 4 bases from J, with 12 bases between. In germline, CDR1 is SGHVS, CDR2 FNYEAQ. The CDR3 is 13 residues long. CDR3 nucleotides: TGTGCCAGCAGCGGAGTAGTGGGGTACGAGCAGTACTTC. It specifies CASSGVVGYEQYF.

In its sample, this clonotype was seen a few times. V is TRBV29-1 and J is TRBJ1-4; TRBD1 agrees at 8 bases. This CDR3 has 13 residues. Germline V gene lookup returns CDR1 SQVTM and CDR2 ANQGSEA. Trimming at V came to 5 bases and at J to 7 bases, leaving 6 bases not matched to a gene. CDR3 in amino acids: CSVTGQGGEKLFF. The CDR3 region has the DNA TGCAGCGTTACCGGACAGGGCGGTGAAAAACTGTTTTTT. The full variable domain, rest sourced from reference TRBV29-1 and TRBJ1-4, is SAVISQKPSRDICQRGTSLTIQCQVDSQVTMMFWYRQQPGQSLTLIATANQGSEATYESGFVIDKFPISRPNLTFSTLTVSNMSPEDSSIYLCSVTGQGGEKLFFGSGTQLSVL.

A note on this clonotype: Since a much larger clone is just one base distant, this may be a read error. The chain uses TRBV7-2 and TRBJ2-5; D could derive from TRBD1 or TRBD2 (5 bases each). This CDR3 is built from 14 residues. Germline CDR1 is SGHTA and CDR2 is FQGNSA. CDR3 DNA sequence: TGTGCCAGCACAAAGGGTGAGGGGCAAGAGGCCCAGTACTTC. Amino acid sequence: CASTKGEGQEAQYF.

Comment on this clonotype: Germline is not matched at one junction end, which may reflect a read error. The chain combines TRBV19 with TRBJ1-5; D not resolved. The CDR3 totals 13 residues. The germline CDR1 and CDR2 sequences are LNHDA and SQIVND (reference sequence). The CDR3 region has the DNA TGTGCCGGTAGTATAGCTGAAAATCAGCCCCAGCATTTT. Translated: CAGSIAENQPQHF. The entire variable domain, with the rest obtained from reference TRBV19 and TRBJ1-5, is as follows: DGGITQSPKYLFRKEGQNVTLSCEQNLNHDAMYWYRQDPGQGLRLIYYSQIVNDFQKGDIAEGYSVSREKKESFPLTVTSAQKNPTAFYLCAGSIAENQPQHFGDGTRLSIL.

The chain carries TRBV5-8 and TRBJ1-2; D perhaps matches TRBD1 (6 bases). CDR1 SGHTS and CDR2 YDEGEE come from the germline V gene. V was clipped by 3 bases and J by 4 bases, with 16 bases between them. This CDR3 has 15 amino acids. The CDR3 DNA is TGTGCCAGCAGCTATACACAGGGTGGTGGCTATGGCTACACCTTC. This codes for CASSYTQGGGYGYTF.

About this clonotype itself: With a much larger clone just one base away, this may be a read error. The chain is built from TRBV10-3 and TRBJ2-5; D is ambiguous. The germline CDR1 and CDR2 sequences are ENHRY and SYGVKD. CDR3 size: 13 residues. The DNA for the CDR3 is TGTGCCAGCAGTTATTTGGGGCAAGAGACCCAGTACTTC. It codes for CASSYLGQETQYF.

The genes are TRBV20-1 and TRBJ2-7, with 11 bases matching TRBD1. Per the germline V gene, CDR1 is DFQATT and CDR2 is SNEGSKA (reference sequence). The CDR3 covers 15 residues. V shed 6 bases and J 0 bases; nucleotides not matched to a gene: 7. The CDR3 DNA follows: TGCAGTGCCCAAACGGGACAGGGGGGCTCCTACGAGCAGTACTTC. This encodes CSAQTGQGGSYEQYF.

There are many counts of this clonotype. This sequence joins TRBV4-1 and TRBJ2-5; 9 bases match TRBD2. Germline V gene data show CDR1 as MGHRA and CDR2 as YSYEKL. Unmatched junction bases numbered 3, after V lost 0 bases and J lost 4 bases. This CDR3 has 15 amino acids. CDR3 sequence reads: CASSQDGSGGETQYF. The CDR3 coding sequence is TGCGCCAGCAGCCAAGATGGTAGCGGGGGAGAGACCCAGTACTTC.

This clonotype was counted only a few times. This chain joins TRBV27 and TRBJ2-5; the match to TRBD2 covers 8 bases. Trimming took 6 bases from V and 5 from J; bases not matched to a gene: 14. Per the germline V gene, CDR1 is MNHEY and CDR2 is SMNVEV (reference sequence). This CDR3 is 16 amino acids long. DNA for the CDR3: TGTGCCAGCAGAAAAGCGGGAGAGGGGGTTCGGGAGACCCAGTACTTC. This sequence encodes CASRKAGEGVRETQYF.

V gene TRBV7-9 combines with J gene TRBJ2-3; the D gene is possibly TRBD2 (5 bases). Germline V CDR1 and CDR2: SEHNR, FQNEAQ (reference sequence). This CDR3 has 17 amino acids. Between the trimmed V and J ends, which lost 1 base and 2 bases, there was a span of 16 bases. CDR3 loop: CASSLDFKAGLTDTQYF. In DNA form, the CDR3 reads TGTGCCAGCAGCTTAGACTTCAAGGCAGGACTCACAGATACGCAGTATTTT.

The chain couples TRBV4-2 to TRBJ2-6; no reliable D call. The CDR3 extends over 12 amino acids. Looked up from germline, CDR1 is LGHNA and CDR2 is YNFKEQ. V lost 5 bases and J lost 9, with 8 bases in between. The CDR3 nucleotides read TGTGCCAGCAGCTCAAGGGACAACGTCCTGACTTTC. This translates into CASSSRDNVLTF.